This T cell receptor (beta chain) derives from a study of Ad26.COV2.S vaccination and SARS-CoV-2 variants. General study findings and limits: Vaccinees showed greater spike-specific TCR breadth than placebo recipients.

Treatment noted: around 19 received Ad26.COV2.S at low or high dose, single or two shots; 5 received placebo; per-sample allocation not given. Sampling happened 63 days after the first vaccine or placebo injection. Donation was by an adult aged 18-55 years who was in Boston. The sample holds one count of this clone. Its antigen is not identified. Trimming took off 4 bases at V and 6 bases at J, with 10 bases between the two ends. The germline CDR1 and CDR2 sequences are LNHDA and SQIVND (reference sequence). The CDR3 is made up of 13 amino acids. The method was immunoSEQ multiplex PCR; TCRdb's version includes in-frame clones alone and lacks a portion of them. Among around 300,000 clones listed, roughly 91% were seen once.

V and J are TRBV19 and TRBJ1-5; D remains unclear. The specimen comprised peripheral blood, sampled in a trial of Ad26.COV2.S vaccine versus placebo. The receptor was derived from a person between 18 and 59 years old who received the Ad26.COV2.S COVID-19 vaccine or a placebo. CDR3 sequence: CASSTVAGQPQHF. The CDR3 coding sequence is TGTGCCAGTAGTACCGTTGCGGGTCAGCCCCAGCATTTT.